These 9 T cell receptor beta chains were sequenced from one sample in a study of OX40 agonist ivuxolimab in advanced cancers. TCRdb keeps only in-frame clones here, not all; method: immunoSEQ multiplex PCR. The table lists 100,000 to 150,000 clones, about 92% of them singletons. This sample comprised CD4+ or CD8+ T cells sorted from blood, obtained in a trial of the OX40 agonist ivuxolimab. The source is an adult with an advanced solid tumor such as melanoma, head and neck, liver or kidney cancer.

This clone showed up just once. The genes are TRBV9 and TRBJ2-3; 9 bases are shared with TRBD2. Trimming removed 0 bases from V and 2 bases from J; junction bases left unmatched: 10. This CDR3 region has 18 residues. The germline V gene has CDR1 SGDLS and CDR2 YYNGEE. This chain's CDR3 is CASSVGAGGPAYTDTQYF. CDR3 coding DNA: TGTGCCAGCAGCGTAGGAGCGGGAGGCCCAGCTTACACAGATACGCAGTATTTT.

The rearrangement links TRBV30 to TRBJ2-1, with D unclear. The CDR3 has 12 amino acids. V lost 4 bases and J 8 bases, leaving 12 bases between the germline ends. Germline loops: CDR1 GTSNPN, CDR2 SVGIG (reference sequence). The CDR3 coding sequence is TGTGCCTGGAAAAACGCCCGCGATGAGCAGTTCTTC. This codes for CAWKNARDEQFF.

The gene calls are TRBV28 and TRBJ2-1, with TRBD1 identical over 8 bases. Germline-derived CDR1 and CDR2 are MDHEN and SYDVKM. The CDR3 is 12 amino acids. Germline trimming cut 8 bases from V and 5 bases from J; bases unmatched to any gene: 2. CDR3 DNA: TGTGCCAGCTCCAGGGGGCACAATGAGCAGTTCTTC. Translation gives CASSRGHNEQFF.

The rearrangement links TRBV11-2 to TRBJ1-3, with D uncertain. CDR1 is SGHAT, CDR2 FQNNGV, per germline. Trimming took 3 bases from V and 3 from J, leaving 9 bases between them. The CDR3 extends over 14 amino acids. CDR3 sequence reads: CASSFERFGNTIYF. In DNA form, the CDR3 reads TGTGCCAGCAGCTTTGAACGGTTTGGAAACACCATATATTTT.

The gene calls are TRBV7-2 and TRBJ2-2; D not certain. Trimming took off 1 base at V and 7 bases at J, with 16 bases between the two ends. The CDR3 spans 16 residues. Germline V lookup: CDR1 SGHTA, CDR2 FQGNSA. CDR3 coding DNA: TGTGCCAGCAGCTTAGACGAGGCAGTGGTGCGCGGGGAGCTGTTTTTT. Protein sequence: CASSLDEAVVRGELFF.

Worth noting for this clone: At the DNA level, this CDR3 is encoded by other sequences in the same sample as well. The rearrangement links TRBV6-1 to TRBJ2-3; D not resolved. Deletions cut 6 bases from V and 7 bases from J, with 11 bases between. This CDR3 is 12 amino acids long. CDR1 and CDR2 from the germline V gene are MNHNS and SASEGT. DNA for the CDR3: TGTGCCAGCAGGGAGTTGGGGAATACGCAGTATTTT. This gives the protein CASRELGNTQYF.

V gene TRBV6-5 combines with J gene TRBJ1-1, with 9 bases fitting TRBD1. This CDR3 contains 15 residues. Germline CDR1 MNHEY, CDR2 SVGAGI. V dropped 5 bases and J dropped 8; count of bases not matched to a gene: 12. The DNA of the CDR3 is TGTGCCAGCAGTCCCCGACAGGGGGTGGGTGGAGAAGCTTTCTTT. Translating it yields CASSPRQGVGGEAFF.

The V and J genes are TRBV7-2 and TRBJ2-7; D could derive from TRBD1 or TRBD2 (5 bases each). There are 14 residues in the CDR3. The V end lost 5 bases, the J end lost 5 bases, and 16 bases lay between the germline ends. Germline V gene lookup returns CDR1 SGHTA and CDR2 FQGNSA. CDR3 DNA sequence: TGTGCCAGCAGCAAATACGGGACGGCCAACGAGCAGTACTTC. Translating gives CASSKYGTANEQYF. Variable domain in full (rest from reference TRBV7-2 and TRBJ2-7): GAGVSQSPSNKVTEKGKDVELRCDPISGHTALYWYRQSLGQGLEFLIYFQGNSAPDKSGLPSDRFSAERTGGSVSTLTIQRTQQEDSAVYLCASSKYGTANEQYFGPGTRLTVT.

The CDR3 DNA reads TGTGCCAGCAGCCTCCGAGGCGGGGCGGGCACAGATACGCAGTATTTT. Translated, it gives CASSLRGGAGTDTQYF. The chain uses TRBV5-4 and TRBJ2-3, with D maybe TRBD2 (6 bases). V was clipped by 4 bases and J by 1 base, with 16 bases between them. The CDR3 has 16 residues. The germline gives CDR1 SGHNT, CDR2 YYREEE (reference sequence).